These 8 T cell receptor beta chains came from one sample sequenced in a study of cytomegalovirus exposure and HLA in healthy donors. The PCR used 60 Vbeta and 13 Jbeta primers. Method: immunoSEQ multiplex PCR; TCRdb's copy keeps in-frame clones and lacks some. The table shows roughly 150,000 clones, with under 85% occurring only once. The source material was PBMCs. The source is a woman between 18 and 29 years old in good health and CMV-seropositive.

This chain uses TRBV27 with TRBJ1-6; D perhaps matches TRBD1 (6 bases). The CDR3 covers 16 residues. Looked up from germline, CDR1 is MNHEY and CDR2 is SMNVEV (reference sequence). V shed 6 bases and J shed 7 bases, with 19 bases lying between them. For the CDR3, the DNA is TGTGCCAGCAGCCTACAGGGCGTTACCTTAAATTCACCCCTCCACTTT. Its protein is CASSLQGVTLNSPLHF.

The CDR3 nucleotides are TGTGCCATCAGTGTAGGCGGGGCGAGGGGGCAGTTCTTC. It translates to CAISVGGARGQFF. The chain couples TRBV10-3 to TRBJ2-1; tentatively, D is TRBD2 (6 bases). Germline V gene lookup returns CDR1 ENHRY and CDR2 SYGVKD. This CDR3 has 13 residues. V lost 4 bases and J lost 12, with 16 bases in between.

The chain couples TRBV19 to TRBJ1-1; the match to TRBD1 covers 11 bases. CDR1 and CDR2 (germline): LNHDA, SQIVND (reference sequence). The CDR3 runs 15 residues. V gave up 5 bases and J gave up 4 bases; unmatched junction bases: 6. CDR3 nucleotide sequence: TGTGCCAGTAGTCCTGGGACAGGGGGGACCACTGAAGCTTTCTTT. Its protein product is CASSPGTGGTTEAFF. Filled out from reference TRBV19 and TRBJ1-1, the complete variable domain reads DGGITQSPKYLFRKEGQNVTLSCEQNLNHDAMYWYRQDPGQGLRLIYYSQIVNDFQKGDIAEGYSVSREKKESFPLTVTSAQKNPTAFYLCASSPGTGGTTEAFFGQGTRLTVV.

V is TRBV2 and J is TRBJ2-1; 10 nucleotides match TRBD2. V gave up 6 bases and J gave up 6 bases; unmatched junction bases: 11. CDR3 length equals 16 residues. CDR1 is SNHLY, CDR2 FYNNEI, per germline. In nucleotides, the CDR3 is TGTGCCAGCAGCGATCCCTCCGGGACTAGCGCCAATGAGCAGTTCTTC. It yields the protein CASSDPSGTSANEQFF. The full variable domain, completed using reference TRBV2 and TRBJ2-1, is EPEVTQTPSHQVTQMGQEVILRCVPISNHLYFYWYRQILGQKVEFLVSFYNNEISEKSEIFDDQFSVERPDGSNFTLKIRSTKLEDSAMYFCASSDPSGTSANEQFFGPGTRLTVL.

The J gene is TRBJ2-2, the V gene TRBV19; D is perhaps TRBD1 (5 bases). Per germline, CDR1 LNHDA and CDR2 SQIVND (reference sequence). The CDR3 is 15 residues long. Trimming pared 3 bases from V and 0 bases from J, leaving 8 bases between. The CDR3 DNA follows: TGTGCCAGTAGTATCAGGACATCGAACACCGGGGAGCTGTTTTTT. This sequence encodes CASSIRTSNTGELFF.

The chain carries TRBV6-6 and TRBJ1-2; a possible D gene is TRBD1 (5 bases). In germline, CDR1 is MNHNY, CDR2 SVGAGI (reference sequence). CDR3 length: 13 residues. The germline V and J ends were trimmed by 5 bases and 3 bases, with 10 bases remaining between them. For the CDR3, the DNA is TGTGCCAGCAGTCACCTGACAGACTATGGCTACACCTTC. As protein: CASSHLTDYGYTF.

The chain carries TRBV5-4 and TRBJ2-7; D not certain. Germline values: CDR1 SGHNT, CDR2 YYREEE (reference sequence). Trimming pared 4 bases from V and 5 bases from J, leaving 13 bases between. This CDR3 is 13 amino acids long. Here the CDR3 DNA reads TGTGCCAGCAGCACCGGGTCCCGAGACGAGCAGTACTTC. This codes for CASSTGSRDEQYF. The variable domain in full, completed from reference TRBV5-4 and TRBJ2-7, reads ETGVTQSPTHLIKTRGQQVTLRCSSQSGHNTVSWYQQALGQGPQFIFQYYREEENGRGNFPPRFSGLQFPNYSSELNVNALELDDSALYLCASSTGSRDEQYFGPGTRLTVT.

This clone was counted between two and nine times. The CDR3 DNA follows: TGTGCCAGCAGTGACCGGGACAGGGGGCTCTACGAGCAGTACTTC. Translated: CASSDRDRGLYEQYF. The V gene is TRBV27, the J gene TRBJ2-7; TRBD1 matches 12 bases. CDR3 length: 15 residues. CDR1 is MNHEY, CDR2 SMNVEV, per germline (reference sequence). V was clipped by 5 bases and J by 3 bases; unmatched bases: 5.